This TCR beta chain was sequenced for a study of CD8 T cells in Susac syndrome. RNA, at about 0.45 to 1 ug, was reverse transcribed with random hexamers. It was immunoSEQ multiplex PCR that amplified TCR beta CDR3 across 54 Vbeta and 13 Jbeta. TCRdb redid the calling of the immunoSEQ multiplex PCR reads with MiXCR, one entry per CDR3 protein. The repertoire holds about 21,000 distinct CDR3 sequences, 90% to 95% seen once, with around 0.25% in the top ten. Sequencing targeted TCR beta in blood CD8+ and CD4+ T cells. Matching for age and sex applied to the controls, who were healthy donors. Sequenced input: CD8+ T cells from PBMCs. This receptor was taken from a human donor in good health.

CDR3 DNA: TGCGCCAGCAGCCAAGCTAGGGGGTGGCAGCCCCAGCATTTT. The encoded protein is CASSQARGWQPQHF. The chain is built from TRBV4-3 and TRBJ1-5, with D maybe TRBD1 (6 bases). The germline CDR1 and CDR2 sequences are LGHNA and YSLEER. The CDR3 has 14 amino acids. Trimming cost V 1 base and J 7 bases, with 11 bases left between them.